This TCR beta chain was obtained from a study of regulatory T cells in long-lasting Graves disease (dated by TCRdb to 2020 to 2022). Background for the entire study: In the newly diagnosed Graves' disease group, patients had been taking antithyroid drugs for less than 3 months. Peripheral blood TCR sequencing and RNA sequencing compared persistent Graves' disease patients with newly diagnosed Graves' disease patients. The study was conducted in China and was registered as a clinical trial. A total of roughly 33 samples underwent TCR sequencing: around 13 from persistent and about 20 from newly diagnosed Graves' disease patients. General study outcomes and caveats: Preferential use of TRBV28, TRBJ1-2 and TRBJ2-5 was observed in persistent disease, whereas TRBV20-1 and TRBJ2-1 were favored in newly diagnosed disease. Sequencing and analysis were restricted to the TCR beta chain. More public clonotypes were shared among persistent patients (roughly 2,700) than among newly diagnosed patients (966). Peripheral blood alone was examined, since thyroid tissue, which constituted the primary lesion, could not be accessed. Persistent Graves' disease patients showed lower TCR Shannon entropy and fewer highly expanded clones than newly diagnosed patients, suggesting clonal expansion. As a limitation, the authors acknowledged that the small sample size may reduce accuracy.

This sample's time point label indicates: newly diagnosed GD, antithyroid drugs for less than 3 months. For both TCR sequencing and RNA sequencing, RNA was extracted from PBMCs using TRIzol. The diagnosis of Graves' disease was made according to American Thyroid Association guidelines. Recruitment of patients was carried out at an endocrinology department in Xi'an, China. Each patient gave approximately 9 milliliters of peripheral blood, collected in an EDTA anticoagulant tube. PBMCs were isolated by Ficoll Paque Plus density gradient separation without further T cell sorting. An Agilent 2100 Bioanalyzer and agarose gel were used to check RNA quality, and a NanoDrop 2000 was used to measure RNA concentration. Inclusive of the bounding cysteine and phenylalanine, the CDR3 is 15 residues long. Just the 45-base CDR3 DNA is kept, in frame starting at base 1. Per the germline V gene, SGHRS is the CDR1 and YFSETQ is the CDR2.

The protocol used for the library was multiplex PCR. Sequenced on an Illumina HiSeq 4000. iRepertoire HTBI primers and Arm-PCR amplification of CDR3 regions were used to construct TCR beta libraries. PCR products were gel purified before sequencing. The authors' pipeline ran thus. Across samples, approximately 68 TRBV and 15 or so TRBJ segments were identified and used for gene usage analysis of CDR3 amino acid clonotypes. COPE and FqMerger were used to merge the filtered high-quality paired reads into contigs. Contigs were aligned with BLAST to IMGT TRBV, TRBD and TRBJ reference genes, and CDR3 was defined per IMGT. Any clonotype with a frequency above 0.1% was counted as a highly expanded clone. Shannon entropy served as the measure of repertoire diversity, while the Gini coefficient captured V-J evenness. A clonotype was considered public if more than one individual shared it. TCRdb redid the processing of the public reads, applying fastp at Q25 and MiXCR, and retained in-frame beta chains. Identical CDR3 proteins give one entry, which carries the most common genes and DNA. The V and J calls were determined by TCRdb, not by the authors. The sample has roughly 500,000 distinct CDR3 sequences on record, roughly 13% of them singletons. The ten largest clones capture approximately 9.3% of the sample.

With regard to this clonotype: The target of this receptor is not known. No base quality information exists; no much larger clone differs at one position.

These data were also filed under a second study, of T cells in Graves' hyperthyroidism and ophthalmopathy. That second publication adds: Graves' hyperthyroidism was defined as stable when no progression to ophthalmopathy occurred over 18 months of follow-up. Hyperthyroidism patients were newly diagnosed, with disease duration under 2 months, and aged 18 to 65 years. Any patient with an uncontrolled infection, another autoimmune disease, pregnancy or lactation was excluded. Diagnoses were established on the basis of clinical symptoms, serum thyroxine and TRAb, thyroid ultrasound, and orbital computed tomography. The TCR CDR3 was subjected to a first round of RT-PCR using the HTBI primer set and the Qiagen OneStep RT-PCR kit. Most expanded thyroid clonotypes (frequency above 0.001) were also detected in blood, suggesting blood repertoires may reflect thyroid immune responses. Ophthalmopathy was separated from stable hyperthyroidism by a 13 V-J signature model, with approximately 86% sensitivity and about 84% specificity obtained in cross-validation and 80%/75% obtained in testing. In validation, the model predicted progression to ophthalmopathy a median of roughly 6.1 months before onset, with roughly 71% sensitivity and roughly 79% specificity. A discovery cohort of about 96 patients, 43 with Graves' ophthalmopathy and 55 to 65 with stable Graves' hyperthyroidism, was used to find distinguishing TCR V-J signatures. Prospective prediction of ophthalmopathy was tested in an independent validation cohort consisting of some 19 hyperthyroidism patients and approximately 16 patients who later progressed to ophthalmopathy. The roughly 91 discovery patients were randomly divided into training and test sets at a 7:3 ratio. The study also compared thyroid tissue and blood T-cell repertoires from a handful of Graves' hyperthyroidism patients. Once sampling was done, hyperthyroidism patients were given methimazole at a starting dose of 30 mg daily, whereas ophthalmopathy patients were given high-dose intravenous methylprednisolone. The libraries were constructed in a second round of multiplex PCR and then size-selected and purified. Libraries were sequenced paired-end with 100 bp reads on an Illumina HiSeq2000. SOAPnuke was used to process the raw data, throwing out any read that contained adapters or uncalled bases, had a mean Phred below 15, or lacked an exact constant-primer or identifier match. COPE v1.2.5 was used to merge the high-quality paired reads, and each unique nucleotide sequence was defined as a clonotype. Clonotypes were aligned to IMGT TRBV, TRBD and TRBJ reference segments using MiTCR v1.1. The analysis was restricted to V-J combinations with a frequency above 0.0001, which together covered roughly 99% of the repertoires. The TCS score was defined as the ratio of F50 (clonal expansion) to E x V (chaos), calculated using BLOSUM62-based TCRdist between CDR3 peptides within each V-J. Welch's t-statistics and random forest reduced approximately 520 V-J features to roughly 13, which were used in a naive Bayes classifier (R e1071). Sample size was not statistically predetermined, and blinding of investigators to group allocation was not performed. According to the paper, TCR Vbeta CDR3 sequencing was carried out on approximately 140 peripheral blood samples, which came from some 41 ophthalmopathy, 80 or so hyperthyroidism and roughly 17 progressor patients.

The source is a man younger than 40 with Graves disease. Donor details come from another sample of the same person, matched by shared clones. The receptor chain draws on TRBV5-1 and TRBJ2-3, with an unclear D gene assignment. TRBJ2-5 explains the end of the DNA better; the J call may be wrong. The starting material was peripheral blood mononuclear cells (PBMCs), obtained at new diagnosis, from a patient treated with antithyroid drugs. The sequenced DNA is TGCGCCAGCAGCTTGGCTCCGGCAGGAGAGGAGACCCAGTACTTC. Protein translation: CASSLAPAGEETQYF.